This T cell receptor beta chain appears in the sequencing data of a study of blood T cell repertoires in COVID-19. Study at large: Acute and convalescent COVID-19 specimens originated in the United States, Italy and Spain. PBMCs, B-cell-depleted T cells, or T cells provided the cDNA or gDNA that made up the material.

Authors' data handling: For nucleated cells, counts were estimated from reference gene primer amplification. The table came from immunoSEQ multiplex PCR; TCRdb's copy has only in-frame clones and leaves some out. The V and J calls and clone size come from that table; D and trimming were worked out from the DNA. The repertoire has about 270,000 clones, around 81% of them found once; the top ten carry under 3%. The CDR3 has 14 amino acids. The germline V gene encodes CDR1 SGHNT and CDR2 YYREEE (reference sequence). The V and J ends lost 0 bases and 2 bases, in that order; junction bases with no gene match: 0.

This TCR was sampled from a woman aged 55-69 years with active or convalescent COVID-19. The V and J genes are TRBV5-4 and TRBJ2-5; 8 bases line up with TRBD2. The sample was peripheral blood. The DNA for the CDR3 is TGTGCCAGCAGCTTGGAGCGGGAGCAAGAGACCCAGTACTTC. It codes for CASSLEREQETQYF.